Listed below are T cell receptor beta chains from one sample, sequenced in a study of blood T cells in healthy people across ages. TCRdb called the 5' RACE reads again in MiXCR, with one record for every CDR3 protein. The sample has 600,000 to 800,000 distinct CDR3 sequences, around 21% seen once; the top ten hold 3.6%. Sample: blood. The receptors shown here come from a man in his sixties or seventies in good health. Both conserved end residues are part of each CDR3. Each record gives: V gene, D gene, J gene, clone size, CDR3 DNA, CDR3 protein. The D gene is left open where the match is weak. Only some rows state a clone size, as once, few, many or a class for expanded clones.

v_gene: TRBV5-1; d_gene: -; j_gene: TRBJ2-5; abundance: few; CDR3nt: TGCGCCAGCAGCTGGGGGGTCCAAGAGACCCAGTACTTC; CDR3aa: CASSWGVQETQYF
v_gene: TRBV2; d_gene: -; j_gene: TRBJ2-5; abundance: -; CDR3nt: TGTGCCAGCAGAGCGGATCTCTGGGGGGAGACCCAGTACTTC; CDR3aa: CASRADLWGETQYF
v_gene: TRBV20-1; d_gene: TRBD2; j_gene: TRBJ2-2; abundance: -; CDR3nt: TGCAGTGCTAAACTAGCGGTGAACACCGGGGAGCTGTTTTTT; CDR3aa: CSAKLAVNTGELFF
v_gene: TRBV20-1; d_gene: -; j_gene: TRBJ2-5; abundance: -; CDR3nt: TGCAGTGCTAGAGATGGGGGAGGTCGAGAGACCCAGTACTTC; CDR3aa: CSARDGGGRETQYF
v_gene: TRBV5-1; d_gene: -; j_gene: TRBJ2-5; abundance: -; CDR3nt: TGCGCCAGCAGCTTTCAGGGAGAAGAGACCCAGTACTTC; CDR3aa: CASSFQGEETQYF
v_gene: TRBV5-1; d_gene: TRBD2; j_gene: TRBJ2-3; abundance: -; CDR3nt: TGCGCCAGCAGTCAACAGGGACTAGCGGGCGGATCTAGCACAGATACGCAGTATTTT; CDR3aa: CASSQQGLAGGSSTDTQYF
v_gene: TRBV28; d_gene: TRBD1; j_gene: TRBJ2-5; abundance: -; CDR3nt: TGTGCCAGCAGGGACAGGGTGGAAAAGACCCAGTACTTC; CDR3aa: CASRDRVEKTQYF
v_gene: TRBV12-3/TRBV12-4; d_gene: -; j_gene: TRBJ1-3; abundance: -; CDR3nt: TGTGCCAGCAGTTTGCCCGCTGGGGCTGGAAACACCATATATTTT; CDR3aa: CASSLPAGAGNTIYF
v_gene: TRBV28; d_gene: -; j_gene: TRBJ2-1; abundance: -; CDR3nt: TGTGCCAGCAGTTTATCAACAGACGAGCAGTTCTTC; CDR3aa: CASSLSTDEQFF
v_gene: TRBV5-1; d_gene: -; j_gene: TRBJ2-6; abundance: few; CDR3nt: TGCGCCAGCAGCTTGAGGGGACTCAACTCTGGGGCCAACGTCCTGACTTTC; CDR3aa: CASSLRGLNSGANVLTF
v_gene: TRBV28; d_gene: -; j_gene: TRBJ2-5; abundance: -; CDR3nt: TGTGCCAGCAGTTTCCGTACAAGATTAAGTGAGACCCAGTATTTC; CDR3aa: CASSFRTRLSETQYF
v_gene: TRBV20-1; d_gene: TRBD2; j_gene: TRBJ2-7; abundance: few; CDR3nt: TGCAGTGCGGATAGCGGGAGTGCCTACGAGCAGTACTTC; CDR3aa: CSADSGSAYEQYF
v_gene: TRBV3-1; d_gene: -; j_gene: TRBJ1-5; abundance: many; CDR3nt: TGTGCCAGCAGCTTGAGGGGGAGCAATCAGCCCCAGCATTTT; CDR3aa: CASSLRGSNQPQHF
v_gene: TRBV28; d_gene: TRBD2; j_gene: TRBJ2-1; abundance: few; CDR3nt: TGTGCCAGCAGTTTATCGGTTGGACTAGCGGGAGGTTACAATGAGCGGTTCTTC; CDR3aa: CASSLSVGLAGGYNERFF
v_gene: TRBV12-3/TRBV12-4; d_gene: TRBD2; j_gene: TRBJ2-3; abundance: few; CDR3nt: TGTGCCAGCAGTCGGACTAGCGGGAGGTCCACAGATACGCGGTATTTT; CDR3aa: CASSRTSGRSTDTRYF
v_gene: TRBV7-9; d_gene: TRBD1; j_gene: TRBJ2-7; abundance: -; CDR3nt: TGTGCCAGCGAGTCCGGGACAGGAGGGTACGAGCAGTACTTC; CDR3aa: CASESGTGGYEQYF
v_gene: TRBV14; d_gene: -; j_gene: TRBJ2-3; abundance: -; CDR3nt: TGTGCCAGCAGCCAAGATGTGGGGGCGTATGATACGCAGTATTTT; CDR3aa: CASSQDVGAYDTQYF
v_gene: TRBV20-1; d_gene: TRBD1; j_gene: TRBJ1-5; abundance: -; CDR3nt: TGCAGTGCCAGACCGGACAGGAGGACCGATCAGCCCCAGCATTTT; CDR3aa: CSARPDRRTDQPQHF
v_gene: TRBV7-8; d_gene: TRBD1; j_gene: TRBJ2-3; abundance: few; CDR3nt: TGTGCCAGCAGCTCAGACAGGGGGCCTGCAGATACGCAGTATTTT; CDR3aa: CASSSDRGPADTQYF
v_gene: TRBV6-6; d_gene: -; j_gene: TRBJ2-5; abundance: few; CDR3nt: TGTGCCAGCAGGGAGAACGTGGAGACCCAGTACTTC; CDR3aa: CASRENVETQYF
v_gene: TRBV6-1; d_gene: TRBD2; j_gene: TRBJ2-4; abundance: -; CDR3nt: TGTGTCAGCCTCCTAGCGGGGTGGGAAAACATTCAGTACTTC; CDR3aa: CVSLLAGWENIQYF
v_gene: TRBV4-1; d_gene: -; j_gene: TRBJ1-2; abundance: -; CDR3nt: TGCGCCAGCAGCCAAGATCGCCAACAGAGGGCTCGTGGCTACACCTTC; CDR3aa: CASSQDRQQRARGYTF
v_gene: TRBV3-1; d_gene: TRBD2; j_gene: TRBJ2-7; abundance: -; CDR3nt: TGTGCCAGCAGCCAAGCGAGCGGGAGGGCCTTCGAGCAGTACTTC; CDR3aa: CASSQASGRAFEQYF
v_gene: TRBV7-6; d_gene: TRBD1; j_gene: TRBJ2-3; abundance: many; CDR3nt: TGTGCCAGCAGCCCCCGGACAGGAGAATGGGTTCGAGATACGCAGTATTTT; CDR3aa: CASSPRTGEWVRDTQYF
v_gene: TRBV5-5; d_gene: -; j_gene: TRBJ2-5; abundance: few; CDR3nt: TGTGCCAGCAGCTCCACAGGGCCGGAGACCCAGTACTTC; CDR3aa: CASSSTGPETQYF
v_gene: TRBV6-1; d_gene: -; j_gene: TRBJ2-4; abundance: few; CDR3nt: TGTGCCAGCAACTCCGCCGGGAACATTCAGTACTTC; CDR3aa: CASNSAGNIQYF
v_gene: TRBV20-1; d_gene: TRBD2; j_gene: TRBJ2-1; abundance: few; CDR3nt: TGCAGTGCTAGAGATCGGGGTAGCGGGTCAACCTACAATGAGCAGTTCTTC; CDR3aa: CSARDRGSGSTYNEQFF